The rows below give T cell receptor beta chains drawn from one sample of a study of identical twins. TCRdb used MiXCR to reprocess the 5' RACE reads, holding one entry per CDR3 protein. The sample lists under 500,000 distinct CDR3 sequences; 14% were seen once. The same sample was also studied in work on yellow fever vaccine responses in identical twins.

The sample was CD4+ T cells sorted from blood. These receptors came from a woman between 18 and 29 years old in good health. The CDR3 runs from the conserved cysteine through the conserved F or W. A D gene is named only where the DNA matches it firmly. Size is omitted from some rows. Given values are once, few, many or a class for expanded clones.

clone size: few; V gene: TRBV6-2/TRBV6-3; J gene: TRBJ2-1; D gene: -; CDR3 DNA: TGTGCCAGCAGTCCACCTTTCCGGAATGAGCAGTTCTTC; CDR3 protein: CASSPPFRNEQFF
clone size: -; V gene: TRBV15; J gene: TRBJ2-7; D gene: TRBD2; CDR3 DNA: TGTGCCACCAGCCTTGGGGGGGGTAGTGCCTACGAGCAGTACTTC; CDR3 protein: CATSLGGGSAYEQYF
clone size: -; V gene: TRBV28; J gene: TRBJ2-7; D gene: TRBD1; CDR3 DNA: TGTGCCAGCACCTCGTCGACCGGGACAGCAACCTACGAGCAGTACTTC; CDR3 protein: CASTSSTGTATYEQYF
clone size: -; V gene: TRBV15; J gene: TRBJ2-6; D gene: -; CDR3 DNA: TGTGCCACCAGCAGAGAAGGACTCACCTCTGGGGCCAACGTCCTGACTTTC; CDR3 protein: CATSREGLTSGANVLTF
clone size: few; V gene: TRBV25-1; J gene: TRBJ2-4; D gene: TRBD1; CDR3 DNA: TGTGCCAGCATTGGACAGGGTGGTGCCAAAAACATTCAGTACTTC; CDR3 protein: CASIGQGGAKNIQYF
clone size: -; V gene: TRBV2; J gene: TRBJ1-1; D gene: -; CDR3 DNA: TGTGCCAGCGGCCGGGACCTTCAGGCTTTCTTT; CDR3 protein: CASGRDLQAFF
clone size: few; V gene: TRBV15; J gene: TRBJ2-1; D gene: TRBD2; CDR3 DNA: TGTGCCACCAGCAGAGACGTGTGGGGAGGGGAGGGTGAGCAGTTCTTC; CDR3 protein: CATSRDVWGGEGEQFF
clone size: -; V gene: TRBV11-2; J gene: TRBJ2-5; D gene: -; CDR3 DNA: TGTGCCAGCAGCTTAGATTGGGCAGGCTTAGTCCAAGAGACCCAGTACTTC; CDR3 protein: CASSLDWAGLVQETQYF
clone size: -; V gene: TRBV3-1; J gene: TRBJ2-7; D gene: TRBD2; CDR3 DNA: TGTGCCAGCAGCCAAGAGGGACTAGCAGTAACCTACGAGCAGTACTTC; CDR3 protein: CASSQEGLAVTYEQYF
clone size: many; V gene: TRBV3-1; J gene: TRBJ2-5; D gene: -; CDR3 DNA: TGTGCCAGCAGCCAAGATACCCAGGGAGTGGGGGAGACCCAGTACTTC; CDR3 protein: CASSQDTQGVGETQYF
clone size: -; V gene: TRBV9; J gene: TRBJ2-5; D gene: -; CDR3 DNA: TGTGCCAGCAGCGAGGCAGGGTACCGCAAAGAGACCCAGTACTTC; CDR3 protein: CASSEAGYRKETQYF
clone size: -; V gene: TRBV7-2; J gene: TRBJ1-1; D gene: -; CDR3 DNA: TGTGCCAGCAGCTTAACCAATTTGAACACTGAAGCTTTCTTT; CDR3 protein: CASSLTNLNTEAFF
clone size: -; V gene: TRBV11-2; J gene: TRBJ2-3; D gene: TRBD2; CDR3 DNA: TGTGCCAGCAGACGACTAGCCCCAGATACGCAGTATTTT; CDR3 protein: CASRRLAPDTQYF
clone size: few; V gene: TRBV28; J gene: TRBJ2-1; D gene: TRBD2; CDR3 DNA: TGTGCCAGCACCCCCCGGACTAGCGGGAGACCTTACAATGAGCAGTTCTTC; CDR3 protein: CASTPRTSGRPYNEQFF
clone size: few; V gene: TRBV24-1; J gene: TRBJ2-1; D gene: -; CDR3 DNA: TGTGCCACCAGTGATTTATGGGATGAGCAGTTCTTC; CDR3 protein: CATSDLWDEQFF
clone size: few; V gene: TRBV10-3; J gene: TRBJ1-6; D gene: TRBD1; CDR3 DNA: TGTGCCATCAGTGCTGGGACAGGGGAAAATTCACCCCTCCACTTT; CDR3 protein: CAISAGTGENSPLHF
clone size: -; V gene: TRBV7-7; J gene: TRBJ2-1; D gene: TRBD2; CDR3 DNA: TGTGCTAGCAGCCCCGGGACTAGCGGTGAGCAGTTCTTC; CDR3 protein: CASSPGTSGEQFF